The 3 T cell receptor beta chains given below trace back to one sample, sequenced in a study of T cells in localized non-small cell lung cancer. The method was immunoSEQ multiplex PCR; TCRdb's version includes in-frame clones alone and lacks a portion of them. The sample shows more than 70,000 clones, 80% to 90% of them seen only once. This sample comprised peripheral blood, obtained before any cancer treatment. Source of these receptors: a man between 40 and 75 years old with stage I lung adenocarcinoma.

The chain has TRBV9 and TRBJ2-1, with TRBD2 identical over 12 bases. The CDR3 has 18 residues. The V and J ends lost 0 bases and 5 bases, in that order; junction bases with no gene match: 9. Germline lookup yields CDR1 SGDLS and CDR2 YYNGEE. For the CDR3, the DNA is TGTGCCAGCAGCGTAGATCTAGCGGGGGGGCCTTGGAACAATGAGCAGTTCTTC. It specifies CASSVDLAGGPWNNEQFF.

The rearrangement links TRBV28 to TRBJ2-7; 7 bases agree with TRBD1. J was trimmed by 0 bases and V by 4 bases; bases with no gene match: 9. CDR1 MDHEN and CDR2 SYDVKM come from the germline V gene. The CDR3 length is 16 residues. CDR3 nucleotides: TGTGCCAGCAGTTCTACAGGGGTGAAGGGCTCCTACGAGCAGTACTTC. Translation: CASSSTGVKGSYEQYF.

The chain joins TRBV7-8 to TRBJ2-5; D may correspond to TRBD1 or TRBD2 (6 bases each). Germline CDR1 and CDR2: SGHVS and FQNEAQ. V lost 5 bases and J 9 bases, leaving 25 bases between the germline ends. The CDR3 extends over 16 amino acids. The CDR3 DNA reads TGTGCCAGCAGCCGCACAGGGTACGCCAAGGAGGGGGCCCAGTACTTC. Translating it yields CASSRTGYAKEGAQYF. The whole variable domain, filled in from reference TRBV7-8 and TRBJ2-5, reads GAGVSQSPRYKVAKRGQDVALRCDPISGHVSLFWYQQALGQGPEFLTYFQNEAQLDKSGLPSDRFFAERPEGSVSTLKIQRTQQEDSAVYLCASSRTGYAKEGAQYFGPGTRLLVL.